This T cell receptor beta chain was captured in a study of T cells of healthy individuals. The J segment lost 0 bases and the V segment lost 6 bases, leaving 6 bases of the junction unmatched. The CDR3 has 15 residues. TCRdb reanalysed the 5' RACE reads using MiXCR and keeps one entry per CDR3 protein. The table shows about 82,000 distinct CDR3 sequences, with roughly 5% occurring only once. This clonotype was obtained from a female donor in good health. The gene calls are TRBV12-3 or TRBV12-4 and TRBJ2-7; 9 bases agree with TRBD2. CDR3 region: CASSHRTSVSYEQYF. CDR3 nucleotide sequence: TGTGCCAGCAGCCACCGGACTAGCGTCTCCTACGAGCAGTACTTC.